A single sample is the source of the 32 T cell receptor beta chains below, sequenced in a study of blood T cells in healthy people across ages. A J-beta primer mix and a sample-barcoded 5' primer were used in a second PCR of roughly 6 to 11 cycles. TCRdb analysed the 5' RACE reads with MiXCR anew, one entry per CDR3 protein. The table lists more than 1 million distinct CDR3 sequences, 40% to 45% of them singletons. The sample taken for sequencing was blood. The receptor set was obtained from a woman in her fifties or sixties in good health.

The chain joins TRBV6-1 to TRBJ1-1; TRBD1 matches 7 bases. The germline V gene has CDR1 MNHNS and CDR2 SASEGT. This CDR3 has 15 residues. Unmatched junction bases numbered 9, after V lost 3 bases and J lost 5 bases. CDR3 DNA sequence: TGTGCCAGCAGTGATCGGAACAGGGGTGGGACTGAAGCTTTCTTT. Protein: CASSDRNRGGTEAFF.

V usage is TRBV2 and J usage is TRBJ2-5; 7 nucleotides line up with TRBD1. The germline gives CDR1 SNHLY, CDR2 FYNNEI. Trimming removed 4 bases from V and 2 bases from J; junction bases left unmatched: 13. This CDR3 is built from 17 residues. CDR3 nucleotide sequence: TGTGCCAGCAGTGGAACGACAGGGATTGGGGGACAAGAGACCCAGTACTTC. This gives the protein CASSGTTGIGGQETQYF.

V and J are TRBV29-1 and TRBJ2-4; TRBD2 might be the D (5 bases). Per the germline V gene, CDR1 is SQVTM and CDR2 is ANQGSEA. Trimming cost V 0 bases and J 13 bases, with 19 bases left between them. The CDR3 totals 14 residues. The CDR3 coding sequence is TGCAGCGTTGAAGACCCCGAGGGAAGGGCGGAGCAGTACTTC. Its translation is CSVEDPEGRAEQYF.

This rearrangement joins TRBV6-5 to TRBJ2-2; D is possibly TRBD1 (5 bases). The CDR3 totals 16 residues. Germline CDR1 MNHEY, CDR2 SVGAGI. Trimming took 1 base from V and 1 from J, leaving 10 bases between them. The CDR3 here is CASSYYRTRNTGELFF. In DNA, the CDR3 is TGTGCCAGCAGTTACTACAGGACCAGGAACACCGGGGAGCTGTTTTTT.

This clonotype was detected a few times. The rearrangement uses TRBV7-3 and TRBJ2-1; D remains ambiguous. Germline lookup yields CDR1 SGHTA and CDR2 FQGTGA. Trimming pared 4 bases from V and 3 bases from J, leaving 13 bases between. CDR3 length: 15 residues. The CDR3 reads CASSSQPTNYNEQFF. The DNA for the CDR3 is TGTGCCAGCAGCTCCCAGCCTACTAACTACAATGAGCAGTTCTTC.

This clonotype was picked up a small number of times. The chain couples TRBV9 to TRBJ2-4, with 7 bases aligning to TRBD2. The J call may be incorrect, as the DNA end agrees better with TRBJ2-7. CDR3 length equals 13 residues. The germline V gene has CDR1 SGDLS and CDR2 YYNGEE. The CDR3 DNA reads TGTGCCAGCAGCGAGCGGGATCTGGGCGAGCAGTACTTC. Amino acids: CASSERDLGEQYF.

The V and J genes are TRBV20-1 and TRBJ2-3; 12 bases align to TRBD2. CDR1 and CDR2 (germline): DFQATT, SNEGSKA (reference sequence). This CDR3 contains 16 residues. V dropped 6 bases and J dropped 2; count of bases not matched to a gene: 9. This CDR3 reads CSADLGLAGSTDTQYF. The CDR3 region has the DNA TGCAGTGCCGACCTAGGACTAGCGGGGTCCACAGATACGCAGTATTTT.

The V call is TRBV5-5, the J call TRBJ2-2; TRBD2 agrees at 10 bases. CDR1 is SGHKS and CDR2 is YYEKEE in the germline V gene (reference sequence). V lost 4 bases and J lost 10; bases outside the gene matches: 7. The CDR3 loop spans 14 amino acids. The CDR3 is CASSRLAGDVELFF. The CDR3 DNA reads TGTGCCAGCAGCAGGCTAGCGGGAGACGTGGAGCTGTTTTTT.

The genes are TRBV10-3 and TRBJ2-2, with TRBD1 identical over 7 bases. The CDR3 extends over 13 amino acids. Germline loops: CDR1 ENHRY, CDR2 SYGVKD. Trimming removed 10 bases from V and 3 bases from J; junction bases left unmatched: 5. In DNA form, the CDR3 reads TGTGCCAGTACAGGGGTCGACACCGGGGAGCTGTTTTTT. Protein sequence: CASTGVDTGELFF.

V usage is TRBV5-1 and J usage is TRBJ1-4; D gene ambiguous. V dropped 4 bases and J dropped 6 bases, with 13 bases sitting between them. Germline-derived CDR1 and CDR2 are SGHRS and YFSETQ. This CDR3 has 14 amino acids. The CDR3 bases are TGCGCCAGCAGCGCTGCGGCCATGGATGAAAAACTGTTTTTT. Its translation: CASSAAAMDEKLFF.

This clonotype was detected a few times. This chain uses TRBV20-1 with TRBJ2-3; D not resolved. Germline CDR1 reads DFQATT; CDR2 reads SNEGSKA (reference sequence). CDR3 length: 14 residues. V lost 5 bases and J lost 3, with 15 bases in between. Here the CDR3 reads CSASPRVGTDTQYF. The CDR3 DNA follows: TGCAGTGCTTCCCCTCGGGTGGGGACAGATACGCAGTATTTT.

The CDR3 nucleotides read TGTGCCAGCCTCCCGGCGACGAACACCGGGGAGCTGTTTTTT. Its protein product is CASLPATNTGELFF. The V call is TRBV28, the J call TRBJ2-2; no reliable D call. The CDR3 is 14 residues long. V was trimmed by 8 bases and J by 0 bases, leaving 10 bases between them. Germline V gene lookup returns CDR1 MDHEN and CDR2 SYDVKM.

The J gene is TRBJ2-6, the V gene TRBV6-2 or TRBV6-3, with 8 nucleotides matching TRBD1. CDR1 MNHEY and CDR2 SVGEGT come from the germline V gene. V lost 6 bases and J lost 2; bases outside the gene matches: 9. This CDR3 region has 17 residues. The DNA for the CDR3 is TGTGCCAGCAGCTTAAGGACAGGGCGGACTGGGGCCAACGTCCTGACTTTC. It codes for CASSLRTGRTGANVLTF.

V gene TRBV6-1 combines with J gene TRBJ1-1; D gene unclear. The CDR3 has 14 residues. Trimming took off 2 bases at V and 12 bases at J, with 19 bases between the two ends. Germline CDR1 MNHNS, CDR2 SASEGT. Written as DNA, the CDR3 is TGTGCCAGCAGTGAAAGGTCGGGCGCGCTTGAGACTTTCTTT. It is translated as CASSERSGALETFF.

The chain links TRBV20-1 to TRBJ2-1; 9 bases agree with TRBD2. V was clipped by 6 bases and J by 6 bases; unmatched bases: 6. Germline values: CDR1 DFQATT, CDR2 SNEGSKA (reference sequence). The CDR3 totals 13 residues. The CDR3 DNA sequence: TGCAGTGCGACAAGCGGGAGGAGCAATGAGCAGTTCTTC. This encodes CSATSGRSNEQFF.

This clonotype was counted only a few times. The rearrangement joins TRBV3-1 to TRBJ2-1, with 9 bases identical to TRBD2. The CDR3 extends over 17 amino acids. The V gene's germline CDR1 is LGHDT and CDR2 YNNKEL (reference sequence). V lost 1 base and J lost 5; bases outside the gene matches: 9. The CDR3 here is CASSQAAAGLANNEQFF. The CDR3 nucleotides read TGTGCCAGCAGCCAAGCTGCAGCCGGACTAGCGAACAATGAGCAGTTCTTC.

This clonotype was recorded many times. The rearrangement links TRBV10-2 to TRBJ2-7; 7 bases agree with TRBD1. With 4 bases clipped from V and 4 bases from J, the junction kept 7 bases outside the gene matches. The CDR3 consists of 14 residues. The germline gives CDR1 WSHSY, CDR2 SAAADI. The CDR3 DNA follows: TGCGCCAGCAGTGGAGGAAGGGGGCGGTACGAGCAGTACTTC. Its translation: CASSGGRGRYEQYF.

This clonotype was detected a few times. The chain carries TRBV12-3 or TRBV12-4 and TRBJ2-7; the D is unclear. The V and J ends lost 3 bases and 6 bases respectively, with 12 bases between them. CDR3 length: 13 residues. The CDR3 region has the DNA TGTGCCAGCAGTTTGAACGGCGCCTGCGAGCAGTACTTC. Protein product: CASSLNGACEQYF.

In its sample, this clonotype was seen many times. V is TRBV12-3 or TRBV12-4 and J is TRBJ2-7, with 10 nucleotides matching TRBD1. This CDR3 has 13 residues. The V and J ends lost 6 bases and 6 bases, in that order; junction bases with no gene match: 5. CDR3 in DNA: TGTGCCAGCAGCTACCGGGACAGGGGCGAGCAGTACTTC. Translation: CASSYRDRGEQYF.

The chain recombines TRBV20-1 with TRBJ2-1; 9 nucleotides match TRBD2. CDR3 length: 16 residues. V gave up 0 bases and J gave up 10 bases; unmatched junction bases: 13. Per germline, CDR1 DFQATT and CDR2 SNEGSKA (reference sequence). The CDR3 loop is CSARDMAPTSGKEQFF. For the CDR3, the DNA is TGCAGTGCTAGAGATATGGCCCCGACTAGCGGAAAAGAGCAGTTCTTC.

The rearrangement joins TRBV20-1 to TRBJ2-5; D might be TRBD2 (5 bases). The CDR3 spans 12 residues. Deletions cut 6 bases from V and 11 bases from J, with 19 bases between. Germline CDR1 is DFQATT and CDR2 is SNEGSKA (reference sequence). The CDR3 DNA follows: TGCAGTGCCCAGGCTATAGGGAGTGAGCAGTACTTC. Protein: CSAQAIGSEQYF.

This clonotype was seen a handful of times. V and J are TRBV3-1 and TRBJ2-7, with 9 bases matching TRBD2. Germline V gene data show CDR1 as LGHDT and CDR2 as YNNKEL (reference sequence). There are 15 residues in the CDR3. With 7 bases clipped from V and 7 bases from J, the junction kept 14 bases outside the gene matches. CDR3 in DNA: TGTGCCAGCAAGCAATGGCGGGAGGGCCCTGATGAGCAGTACTTC. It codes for CASKQWREGPDEQYF.

In DNA, the CDR3 is TGCAGTGCTAGAGATACCCGCGGGAGCTCCTACAATGAGCAGTTCTTC. Its protein product is CSARDTRGSSYNEQFF. V gene TRBV20-1 combines with J gene TRBJ2-1; 7 bases agree with TRBD2. Germline lookup yields CDR1 DFQATT and CDR2 SNEGSKA (reference sequence). V gave up 0 bases and J gave up 0 bases; unmatched junction bases: 5. This CDR3 spans 16 amino acids.

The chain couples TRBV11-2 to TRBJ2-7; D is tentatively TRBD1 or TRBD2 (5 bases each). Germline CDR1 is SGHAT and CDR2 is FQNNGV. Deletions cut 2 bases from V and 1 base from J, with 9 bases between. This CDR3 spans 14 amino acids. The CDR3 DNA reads TGTGCCAGCAGCTTAATGTGGGGGTCCTACGAGCAGTACTTC. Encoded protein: CASSLMWGSYEQYF.

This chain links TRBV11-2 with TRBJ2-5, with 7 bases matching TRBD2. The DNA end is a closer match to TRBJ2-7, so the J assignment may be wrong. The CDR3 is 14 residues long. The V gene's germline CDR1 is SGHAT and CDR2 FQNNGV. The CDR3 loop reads CASSLHGGSYEQYF. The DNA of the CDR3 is TGTGCCAGCAGCTTGCACGGCGGGAGCTACGAGCAGTACTTC.

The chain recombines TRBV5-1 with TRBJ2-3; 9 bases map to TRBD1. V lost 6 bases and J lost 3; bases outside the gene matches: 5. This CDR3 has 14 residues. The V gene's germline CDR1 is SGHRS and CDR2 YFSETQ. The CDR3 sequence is CASKTGGWTDTQYF. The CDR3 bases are TGCGCCAGCAAAACAGGGGGCTGGACAGATACGCAGTATTTT.

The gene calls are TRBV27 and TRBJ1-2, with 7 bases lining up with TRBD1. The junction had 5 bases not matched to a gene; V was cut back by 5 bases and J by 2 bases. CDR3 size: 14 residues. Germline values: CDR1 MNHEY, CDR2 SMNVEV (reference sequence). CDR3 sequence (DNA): TGTGCCAGCAGTGACAGGGCATTCAACTATGGCTACACCTTC. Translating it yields CASSDRAFNYGYTF.

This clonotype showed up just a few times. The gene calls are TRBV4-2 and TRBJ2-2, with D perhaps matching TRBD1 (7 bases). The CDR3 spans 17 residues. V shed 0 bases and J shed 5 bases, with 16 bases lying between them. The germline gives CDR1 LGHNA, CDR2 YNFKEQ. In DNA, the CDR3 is TGTGCCAGCAGCCAAGATAGCGCAGGGGGGCGAACCGGGGAGCTGTTTTTT. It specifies CASSQDSAGGRTGELFF.

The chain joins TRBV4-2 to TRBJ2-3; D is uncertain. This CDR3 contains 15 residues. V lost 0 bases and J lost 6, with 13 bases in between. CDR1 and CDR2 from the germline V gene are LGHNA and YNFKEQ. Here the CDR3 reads CASSQEMGKRDTQYF. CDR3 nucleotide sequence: TGTGCCAGCAGCCAAGAGATGGGCAAAAGGGATACGCAGTATTTT.

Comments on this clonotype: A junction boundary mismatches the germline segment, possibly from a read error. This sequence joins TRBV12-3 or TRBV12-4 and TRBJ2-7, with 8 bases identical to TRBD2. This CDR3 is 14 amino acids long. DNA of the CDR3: TGTGCCGGCAGTTTAGCGGGGAGCTCCTACGAGCAGTACTTC. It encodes CAGSLAGSSYEQYF.

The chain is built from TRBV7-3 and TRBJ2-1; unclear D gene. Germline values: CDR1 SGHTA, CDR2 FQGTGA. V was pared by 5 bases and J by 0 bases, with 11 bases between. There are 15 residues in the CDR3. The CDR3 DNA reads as TGTGCCAGCAGCCCAGCCAGGAGCTCCTACAATGAGCAGTTCTTC. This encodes CASSPARSSYNEQFF.

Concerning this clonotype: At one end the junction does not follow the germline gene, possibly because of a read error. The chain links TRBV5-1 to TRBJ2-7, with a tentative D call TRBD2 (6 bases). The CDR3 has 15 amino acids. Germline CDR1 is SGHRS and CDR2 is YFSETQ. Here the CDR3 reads CASSLGGGSGYEQYF. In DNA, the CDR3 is TGTGCCAGCAGTTTGGGAGGAGGTAGCGGTTACGAGCAGTACTTC.